This is a list of T cell receptor beta chains from one sample in a study of CD8 T cells in ankylosing spondylitis. Using its own MiXCR run on the 5' RACE reads, TCRdb lists one record per CDR3 protein. The sample holds roughly 130,000 distinct CDR3 sequences, 9.3% seen once. The sequenced material came from blood, either unsorted or a sorted T cell fraction (not recorded which). The source is a male donor with ankylosing spondylitis or in good health (not recorded which). The CDR3 runs from the conserved cysteine through the conserved F or W. A D gene is named only where the DNA matches it firmly. Rows may omit the clone size; those that give it use once, few, many or a size class.

clone_size: many; d_call: NA; v_call: TRBV5-1; j_call: TRBJ2-2; cdr3_nt: TGCGCCAGCAGCTTACGACTAGCGAACACCGGGGAGCTGTTTTTT; cdr3_aa: CASSLRLANTGELFF
clone_size: many; d_call: NA; v_call: TRBV6-1; j_call: TRBJ1-3; cdr3_nt: TGTGCCAGCAGCCCCACCTCTGGAAACACCATATATTTT; cdr3_aa: CASSPTSGNTIYF
clone_size: NA; d_call: TRBD1; v_call: TRBV14; j_call: TRBJ2-7; cdr3_nt: TGTGCCAGCAGCTGGACAGGGGTTAGCGAGCAGTACTTC; cdr3_aa: CASSWTGVSEQYF
clone_size: many; d_call: NA; v_call: TRBV20-1; j_call: TRBJ2-2; cdr3_nt: TGCAGTGCTAGAGTGGGGGGAGTGGTCACCGGGGAGCTGTTTTTT; cdr3_aa: CSARVGGVVTGELFF
clone_size: few; d_call: TRBD2; v_call: TRBV20-1; j_call: TRBJ2-2; cdr3_nt: TGCAGTGCTAGAGATTTGACTAGCGGGAGGGCCGGGACCGGGGAGCTGTTTTTT; cdr3_aa: CSARDLTSGRAGTGELFF
clone_size: many; d_call: NA; v_call: TRBV20-1; j_call: TRBJ2-1; cdr3_nt: TGCAGTGCCATACCTTTGGAGATCGGGTCGGCATCGGGGCAGTTCTTC; cdr3_aa: CSAIPLEIGSASGQFF
clone_size: few; d_call: TRBD2; v_call: TRBV25-1; j_call: TRBJ2-3; cdr3_nt: TGTGCCAGCATGCCTAGCGGGATTCTATTAGCAGATACGCAGTATTTT; cdr3_aa: CASMPSGILLADTQYF
clone_size: few; d_call: NA; v_call: TRBV25-1; j_call: TRBJ1-1; cdr3_nt: TGTGCCAGCAGTGAATTCAGGGGAGAGGGCACTGAAGCTTTCTTT; cdr3_aa: CASSEFRGEGTEAFF
clone_size: NA; d_call: TRBD1; v_call: TRBV11-2; j_call: TRBJ2-7; cdr3_nt: TGTGCCAGCAGCTGGGGACAGGGGGGATACGAGCAGTACTTC; cdr3_aa: CASSWGQGGYEQYF
clone_size: many; d_call: TRBD1; v_call: TRBV12-3/TRBV12-4; j_call: TRBJ1-6; cdr3_nt: TGTGCCAGCACACCGGGACAGGGTAATTCACCCCTCCACTTT; cdr3_aa: CASTPGQGNSPLHF
clone_size: many; d_call: TRBD2; v_call: TRBV6-1; j_call: TRBJ2-1; cdr3_nt: TGTGCCAGCCAAGCGGGAGTCGGGTACAATGAGCAGTTCTTC; cdr3_aa: CASQAGVGYNEQFF
clone_size: NA; d_call: NA; v_call: TRBV19; j_call: TRBJ2-7; cdr3_nt: TGTGCCAGTAGTAGCGACTCTTCCTACGAGCAGTACTTC; cdr3_aa: CASSSDSSYEQYF
clone_size: many; d_call: TRBD2; v_call: TRBV6-1; j_call: TRBJ2-1; cdr3_nt: TGTGCCAGCAGTCCCTCCAGGGCGGGAGCGGACAATGAGCAGTTCTTC; cdr3_aa: CASSPSRAGADNEQFF
clone_size: few; d_call: NA; v_call: TRBV7-9; j_call: TRBJ2-2; cdr3_nt: TGTGCCAGCAGCTTACGCAGGGTCGACACCGGGGAGCTGTTTTTT; cdr3_aa: CASSLRRVDTGELFF
clone_size: many; d_call: NA; v_call: TRBV12-3/TRBV12-4; j_call: TRBJ2-3; cdr3_nt: TGTGCCAGCAGTTTGCTGGAGACAGATACGCAGTATTTT; cdr3_aa: CASSLLETDTQYF
clone_size: many; d_call: TRBD1; v_call: TRBV20-1; j_call: TRBJ1-5; cdr3_nt: TGCAGTGCCAATGACAGGGTCCGCAATCAGCCCCAGCATTTT; cdr3_aa: CSANDRVRNQPQHF
clone_size: many; d_call: TRBD1; v_call: TRBV25-1; j_call: TRBJ2-7; cdr3_nt: TGTGCCAGCGGGGGACAGGTCCACTACGAGCAGTACTTC; cdr3_aa: CASGGQVHYEQYF
clone_size: many; d_call: NA; v_call: TRBV18; j_call: TRBJ1-5; cdr3_nt: TGTGCCAGCTCACAAGGGAAACAGGGCAGCAATCAGCCCCAGCATTTT; cdr3_aa: CASSQGKQGSNQPQHF
clone_size: many; d_call: NA; v_call: TRBV7-2; j_call: TRBJ2-5; cdr3_nt: TGTGCCAGCAGCTGGACATATGGGGAGACCCAGTACTTC; cdr3_aa: CASSWTYGETQYF
clone_size: few; d_call: TRBD2; v_call: TRBV12-3/TRBV12-4; j_call: TRBJ2-3; cdr3_nt: TGTGCCAGCAGTTTAAGGCGGGAGGGGGCAGATACGCAGTATTTT; cdr3_aa: CASSLRREGADTQYF
clone_size: many; d_call: TRBD1; v_call: TRBV6-2/TRBV6-3; j_call: TRBJ2-1; cdr3_nt: TGTGCCAGCACAACCCGCGACAGGGGGGAATACAATGAGCAGTTCTTC; cdr3_aa: CASTTRDRGEYNEQFF
clone_size: few; d_call: TRBD2; v_call: TRBV3-1; j_call: TRBJ2-2; cdr3_nt: TGTGCCAGCAGCTACACCTTAGCGGGGGTTTACACCGGGGAGCTGTTTTTT; cdr3_aa: CASSYTLAGVYTGELFF
clone_size: NA; d_call: TRBD2; v_call: TRBV10-2; j_call: TRBJ2-5; cdr3_nt: TGCGCCACCTCGAGACCGGGACTAGCTTATCAAGAGACCCAGTACTTC; cdr3_aa: CATSRPGLAYQETQYF
clone_size: few; d_call: NA; v_call: TRBV20-1; j_call: TRBJ1-5; cdr3_nt: TGCAGTGCTGGTAACAGGGTCGTCGGCAATCAGCCCCAGCATTTT; cdr3_aa: CSAGNRVVGNQPQHF
clone_size: few; d_call: TRBD2; v_call: TRBV12-3/TRBV12-4; j_call: TRBJ2-1; cdr3_nt: TGTGCCAGCAGCACCGTCTTAGGACTAGCGGTATACTACAATGAGCAGTTCTTC; cdr3_aa: CASSTVLGLAVYYNEQFF
clone_size: many; d_call: NA; v_call: TRBV20-1; j_call: TRBJ1-5; cdr3_nt: TGCAGTGCAATAGAGGGGTATAGGGGAGGTCAGCCCCAGCATTTT; cdr3_aa: CSAIEGYRGGQPQHF
clone_size: many; d_call: TRBD2; v_call: TRBV7-2; j_call: TRBJ2-1; cdr3_nt: TGTGCCAGCACCCCAAGAGGTAGCGGGATGGATGAGCAGTTCTTC; cdr3_aa: CASTPRGSGMDEQFF
clone_size: many; d_call: NA; v_call: TRBV7-2; j_call: TRBJ2-2; cdr3_nt: TGTGCCAGCAGCTTATTGGCCAACGCCGGGGAGCTGTTTTTT; cdr3_aa: CASSLLANAGELFF
clone_size: NA; d_call: NA; v_call: TRBV20-1; j_call: TRBJ1-5; cdr3_nt: TGCAGTGCCGGCCGACTACTGGTCGGCAATCAGCCCCAGCATTTT; cdr3_aa: CSAGRLLVGNQPQHF
clone_size: NA; d_call: TRBD1; v_call: TRBV28; j_call: TRBJ2-7; cdr3_nt: TGTGCCAGCAGTTCCCCGACAGGGACAACCTCCTACGAGCAGTACTTC; cdr3_aa: CASSSPTGTTSYEQYF
clone_size: many; d_call: NA; v_call: TRBV12-3/TRBV12-4; j_call: TRBJ2-6; cdr3_nt: TGTGCCAGCCAGCCCTCTGGGGCCAACGTCCTGACTTTC; cdr3_aa: CASQPSGANVLTF
clone_size: few; d_call: TRBD1; v_call: TRBV20-1; j_call: TRBJ2-7; cdr3_nt: TGCAGTGCTAGTGCCACAGGGGACGAGCAGTACTTC; cdr3_aa: CSASATGDEQYF
clone_size: NA; d_call: NA; v_call: TRBV4-2; j_call: TRBJ2-2; cdr3_nt: TGTGCCAGCAGCCAAGCGACGCTGGGGGCCGCCGGGGAGCTGTTTTTT; cdr3_aa: CASSQATLGAAGELFF
clone_size: many; d_call: NA; v_call: TRBV7-2; j_call: TRBJ2-1; cdr3_nt: TGTGCCAGCAGACCGGGAGTCAATGAGCAGTTCTTC; cdr3_aa: CASRPGVNEQFF
clone_size: few; d_call: TRBD2; v_call: TRBV12-3/TRBV12-4; j_call: TRBJ2-1; cdr3_nt: TGTGCCGGGACGAGCGGGAGCTCCTACAATGAGCAGTTCTTC; cdr3_aa: CAGTSGSSYNEQFF
clone_size: many; d_call: TRBD2; v_call: TRBV5-1; j_call: TRBJ2-3; cdr3_nt: TGCGCCAGCAGCCTGATCGGGGCGGGAGGTATAGATACGCAGTATTTT; cdr3_aa: CASSLIGAGGIDTQYF
clone_size: many; d_call: NA; v_call: TRBV7-3; j_call: TRBJ2-1; cdr3_nt: TGTGCCAGCAGCTTAGGGTTAGGGCAGGGGAGGGGTGAGCAGTTCTTC; cdr3_aa: CASSLGLGQGRGEQFF
clone_size: many; d_call: TRBD2; v_call: TRBV6-5; j_call: TRBJ2-1; cdr3_nt: TGTGCCAGCAGTTCAGGACTAGCGGGAAACAATGAGCAGTTCTTC; cdr3_aa: CASSSGLAGNNEQFF
clone_size: many; d_call: NA; v_call: TRBV7-8; j_call: TRBJ2-2; cdr3_nt: TGTGCCAGCAGCTTACCAGAGGGAGGGGAGCTGTTTTTT; cdr3_aa: CASSLPEGGELFF
clone_size: many; d_call: NA; v_call: TRBV20-1; j_call: TRBJ2-3; cdr3_nt: TGCAGTGCTAGAGATCGGGTAGGCGTAGATACGCAGTATTTT; cdr3_aa: CSARDRVGVDTQYF
clone_size: many; d_call: TRBD1; v_call: TRBV20-1; j_call: TRBJ1-4; cdr3_nt: TGCAGTGCTAGAGATATTGGTACAGGGGGCCATCGTGAAAAACTGTTTTTT; cdr3_aa: CSARDIGTGGHREKLFF
clone_size: NA; d_call: NA; v_call: TRBV20-1; j_call: TRBJ1-1; cdr3_nt: TGCAGTGCTAATGTCCAGGGGATGAACACTGAAGCTTTCTTT; cdr3_aa: CSANVQGMNTEAFF
clone_size: NA; d_call: NA; v_call: TRBV6-2/TRBV6-3; j_call: TRBJ2-6; cdr3_nt: TGTGCCAGCAATGGACAGCTCTCTGGGGCCAACGTCCTGACTTTC; cdr3_aa: CASNGQLSGANVLTF
clone_size: few; d_call: NA; v_call: TRBV20-1; j_call: TRBJ1-5; cdr3_nt: TGCAGCGCTCCCCGGGGAGGCAATCAGCCCCAGCATTTT; cdr3_aa: CSAPRGGNQPQHF
clone_size: few; d_call: NA; v_call: TRBV3-1; j_call: TRBJ2-1; cdr3_nt: TGTGCCAGCAGCCAAGACGCCGTTGGCTACAATGAGCAGTTCTTC; cdr3_aa: CASSQDAVGYNEQFF
clone_size: NA; d_call: NA; v_call: TRBV7-2; j_call: TRBJ2-1; cdr3_nt: TGTGCCAGCAGCTTCGGAACCAATGAGCAGTTCTTC; cdr3_aa: CASSFGTNEQFF
clone_size: few; d_call: TRBD1; v_call: TRBV18; j_call: TRBJ2-7; cdr3_nt: TGTGCCAGCTCACCAGTGGCAGGGGGTACCGAGCAGTACTTC; cdr3_aa: CASSPVAGGTEQYF
clone_size: few; d_call: NA; v_call: TRBV6-1; j_call: TRBJ1-5; cdr3_nt: TGTGCTGCAGGGTCGGTACGCAATCAGCCCCAGCATTTT; cdr3_aa: CAAGSVRNQPQHF
clone_size: few; d_call: TRBD2; v_call: TRBV24-1; j_call: TRBJ2-3; cdr3_nt: TGTGCCACCAGTTCGGGGGGAGCCGATACGCAGTATTTT; cdr3_aa: CATSSGGADTQYF
clone_size: many; d_call: NA; v_call: TRBV29-1; j_call: TRBJ2-1; cdr3_nt: TGCAGCGTTGGGGGGTTCAGGAATGAGCAGTTCTTC; cdr3_aa: CSVGGFRNEQFF